One and the same sample provided the 32 T cell receptor beta chains below, sequenced in a study of shared clonotypes between healthy human individuals. The assay was immunoSEQ multiplex PCR, and TCRdb's table has in-frame clones only and misses some. The sample comprises more than 400,000 clones, approximately 95% of which are singletons, and roughly 0.06% rests with the top ten. The sequencing input was naive CD4+ T cells sorted from blood. Subset in this sample: CD45RA+ positively selected. The receptors derive from a woman aged 30 to 39 in good health.

The CDR3 DNA reads as TGCGCCAGCACTCGGACTAGCGGGAGAGGGGAGCAGTTCTTC. Protein sequence: CASTRTSGRGEQFF. The V and J genes are TRBV10-2 and TRBJ2-1, with 13 bases matching TRBD2. The CDR3 totals 14 residues. The germline CDR1 and CDR2 sequences are WSHSY and SAAADI. Trimming at V came to 7 bases and at J to 10 bases, leaving 7 bases not matched to a gene.

This chain links TRBV28 with TRBJ1-5; D perhaps matches TRBD1 (6 bases). Germline V gene lookup returns CDR1 MDHEN and CDR2 SYDVKM. There are 12 residues in the CDR3. V lost 11 bases, J lost 5 bases, and 13 bases lay in between. The CDR3 here is CADKGGDQPQHF. CDR3 bases: TGTGCCGACAAGGGGGGAGATCAGCCCCAGCATTTT.

The chain links TRBV4-1 to TRBJ1-4; D may be TRBD1 (5 bases). Between the trimmed V and J ends, which lost 0 bases and 8 bases, there was a span of 13 bases. Germline CDR1 MGHRA, CDR2 YSYEKL. The CDR3 has 15 residues. The CDR3 DNA reads TGCGCCAGCAGCCAAGAGAGGTCAGGGTGGGAAAAACTGTTTTTT. It specifies CASSQERSGWEKLFF.

CDR3 loop: CASSLLGFGSPLHF. Here the CDR3 DNA reads TGTGCCAGCAGTTTATTGGGGTTTGGCTCACCCCTCCACTTT. J is TRBJ1-6 and V is TRBV27; D gene unclear. Trimming removed 1 base from V and 10 bases from J, with 11 bases in between. The CDR3 runs to 14 residues. Germline-derived CDR1 and CDR2 are MNHEY and SMNVEV (reference sequence).

The chain uses TRBV15 and TRBJ2-5, with TRBD2 identical over 8 bases. This CDR3 is 15 amino acids long. With V trimmed by 0 bases and J by 4 bases, 4 bases remained unmatched. Germline loops: CDR1 LNHNV, CDR2 YYDKDF (reference sequence). The CDR3 DNA is TGTGCCACCAGCAGAGACCCGACTAGCGTAGAGACCCAGTACTTC. Protein sequence: CATSRDPTSVETQYF. Full variable domain (rest looked up from reference TRBV15 and TRBJ2-5): DAMVIQNPRYQVTQFGKPVTLSCSQTLNHNVMYWYQQKSSQAPKLLFHYYDKDFNNEADTPDNFQSRRPNTSFCFLDIRSPGLGDTAMYLCATSRDPTSVETQYFGPGTRLLVL.

The table lists this clone with a count of one. The chain couples TRBV5-1 to TRBJ1-2; D not resolved. This CDR3 has 11 amino acids. The V end was cut by 5 bases, the J end by 5 bases, with 7 bases between. CDR1 and CDR2 from the germline V gene are SGHRS and YFSETQ. The CDR3 loop reads CASREQYGYTF. In DNA, the CDR3 is TGCGCCAGCAGGGAACAATATGGCTACACCTTC.

This sequence joins TRBV11-2 and TRBJ2-7; TRBD2 is a possible D gene (6 bases). The CDR3 is 14 amino acids. Germline assignment: CDR1 SGHAT and CDR2 FQNNGV. V dropped 5 bases and J dropped 7 bases, with 18 bases sitting between them. The CDR3 sequence: CASSPLAVKGEQYF. CDR3 sequence (DNA): TGTGCCAGCAGCCCCTTAGCGGTGAAAGGAGAGCAGTACTTC.

This clone was recorded once. V and J are TRBV4-1 and TRBJ1-5, with D hard to call. Germline lookup yields CDR1 MGHRA and CDR2 YSYEKL. The CDR3 totals 13 residues. The V end lost 2 bases, the J end lost 7 bases, and 9 bases lay between the germline ends. The CDR3 bases are TGCGCCAGCAGCCAATTTAGTGGACAGCCCCAGCATTTT. Translated: CASSQFSGQPQHF.

On this clone itself: This specimen includes other DNA sequences encoding the same CDR3. V is TRBV5-4 and J is TRBJ2-7; D tentatively reads TRBD1 or TRBD2 (6 bases each). The CDR3 has 14 residues. V was cut by 0 bases and J by 1 base, with 8 bases left in between. Germline V gene sequence: CDR1 SGHNT, CDR2 YYREEE (reference sequence). CDR3: CASSLAGASYEQYF. In DNA form, the CDR3 reads TGTGCCAGCAGCTTGGCGGGGGCTTCCTACGAGCAGTACTTC.

The chain employs TRBV19 and TRBJ2-3; a possible D gene is TRBD2 (8 bases). This CDR3 comprises 13 residues. Trimming shortened V by 7 bases and J by 6 bases, and 14 bases separated the two germline ends. The V gene's germline CDR1 is LNHDA and CDR2 SQIVND (reference sequence). The CDR3 nucleotides are TGTGCCAGTATGACGGGAGGGGGCGATACGCAGTATTTT. Its translation: CASMTGGGDTQYF.

This clone has just one count. The chain has TRBV30 and TRBJ2-5; D not resolved. The tail of the sequence fits TRBJ2-7 better, so the J call may be wrong. The CDR3 sequence is 12 residues long. Germline V gene data show CDR1 as GTSNPN and CDR2 as SVGIG (reference sequence). The CDR3 bases are TGTGCCTGGAGTTTTTCCCATTCCGAGCAGTACTTC. Translation gives CAWSFSHSEQYF.

Turning to this clone: This sample includes further DNA sequences coding for the same CDR3. V and J are TRBV6-6 and TRBJ2-7; perhaps TRBD1 as D (6 bases). Trimming shortened V by 5 bases and J by 3 bases, and 8 bases separated the two germline ends. The CDR3 length is 12 residues. Germline CDR1 MNHNY, CDR2 SVGAGI (reference sequence). The CDR3 nucleotides read TGTGCCAGCAGTACGGACAGCTACGAGCAGTACTTC. Translating it yields CASSTDSYEQYF.

Details on this clone: Other DNA sequences in this specimen translate into the identical CDR3. This rearrangement joins TRBV5-1 to TRBJ2-7; TRBD2 matches 11 bases. CDR1 SGHRS and CDR2 YFSETQ come from the germline V gene. This CDR3 comprises 15 residues. The junction had 1 base not matched to a gene; V was cut back by 0 bases and J by 2 bases. The chain's CDR3 is CASSLGLAGTYEQYF. In DNA, the CDR3 is TGCGCCAGCAGCTTGGGACTAGCGGGGACCTACGAGCAGTACTTC.

The chain links TRBV10-3 to TRBJ2-7; 9 bases map to TRBD2. J lost 2 bases, V lost 2 bases, and 16 bases had no gene match. In germline, CDR1 is ENHRY, CDR2 SYGVKD. There are 19 residues in the CDR3. For the CDR3, the DNA is TGTGCCATCAGTGAGCTGTCGCGAGAGACTAGCGGTCCTCCCTACGAGCAGTACTTC. It specifies CAISELSRETSGPPYEQYF.

The chain is built from TRBV5-4 and TRBJ2-2; 7 bases line up with TRBD2. With V trimmed by 4 bases and J by 0 bases, 12 bases remained unmatched. Germline CDR1 reads SGHNT; CDR2 reads YYREEE (reference sequence). This CDR3 is 18 amino acids long. CDR3 nucleotides: TGTGCCAGCAGCCAGAAAGGACCCGGACTAGCGAACACCGGGGAGCTGTTTTTT. Translating gives CASSQKGPGLANTGELFF.

The J gene is TRBJ2-1, the V gene TRBV29-1; a possible D gene is TRBD2 (6 bases). This CDR3 is built from 14 residues. V gave up 3 bases and J gave up 7 bases, with 16 bases separating them. The germline CDR1 and CDR2 sequences are SQVTM and ANQGSEA. The CDR3 spells CSVETSHKRNEQFF. The CDR3 nucleotides are TGCAGCGTTGAGACTAGTCACAAGAGGAATGAGCAGTTCTTC.

The chain uses TRBV10-1 and TRBJ2-7; weak D call: TRBD1 (5 bases). V lost 4 bases and J 3 bases, leaving 16 bases between the germline ends. The germline CDR1 and CDR2 sequences are WNHNN and SYGVQD (reference sequence). This CDR3 spans 15 amino acids. CDR3 coding DNA: TGCGCCAGCAGTGCCGGCACAGGTAACCTCTACGAGCAGTACTTC. This encodes CASSAGTGNLYEQYF.

The chain employs TRBV28 and TRBJ1-5; no definite D call. The germline V and J ends were trimmed by 8 bases and 4 bases, with 18 bases remaining between them. CDR1 and CDR2 from the germline V gene are MDHEN and SYDVKM. The CDR3 sequence is 15 residues long. The CDR3 reads CASASAADSNQPQHF. The DNA of the CDR3 is TGTGCCAGCGCCAGCGCGGCTGACTCAAATCAGCCCCAGCATTTT.

V is TRBV6-6 and J is TRBJ1-5, with TRBD1 matching over 9 bases. The CDR3 loop spans 14 amino acids. Per the germline V gene, CDR1 is MNHNY and CDR2 is SVGAGI (reference sequence). V gave up 4 bases and J gave up 7 bases; unmatched junction bases: 5. The CDR3 protein is CASSLGQGGQPQHF. The CDR3 DNA is TGTGCCAGCAGTTTGGGACAGGGAGGACAGCCCCAGCATTTT.

The chain carries TRBV11-2 and TRBJ2-5; unclear D gene. The J call is uncertain, as TRBJ2-7 better fits the DNA end. This CDR3 has 11 residues. Looked up from germline, CDR1 is SGHAT and CDR2 is FQNNGV. The DNA for the CDR3 is TGTGCCAGCAGCTTAGACTACGAGCAGTACTTC. Translation: CASSLDYEQYF.

The genes are TRBV14 and TRBJ1-2; D not certain. CDR1 is SGHDN, CDR2 FVKESK, per germline. The germline V and J ends were trimmed by 0 bases and 4 bases, with 6 bases remaining between them. This CDR3 contains 13 residues. The CDR3 here is CASSQEQSYGYTF. The CDR3, as DNA: TGTGCCAGCAGCCAAGAGCAGTCCTATGGCTACACCTTC.

This chain joins TRBV10-3 and TRBJ2-2; 8 nucleotides align to TRBD2. Germline lookup yields CDR1 ENHRY and CDR2 SYGVKD. The CDR3 contains 16 residues. The junction had 4 bases not matched to a gene; V was cut back by 4 bases and J by 0 bases. The CDR3 region is CAISGLATTNTGELFF. CDR3 coding DNA: TGTGCCATCAGTGGACTAGCGACTACGAACACCGGGGAGCTGTTTTTT.

The V and J genes are TRBV11-3 and TRBJ2-7; TRBD2 matches at 7 bases. CDR3 length equals 14 residues. Germline-derived CDR1 and CDR2 are SGHNT and YENEEA. Trimming removed 2 bases from V and 2 bases from J; junction bases left unmatched: 3. The DNA of the CDR3 is TGTGCCAGCAGCTTAACTAGCGTGGCCTACGAGCAGTACTTC. This sequence encodes CASSLTSVAYEQYF.

This chain links TRBV2 with TRBJ1-1; 7 bases fit TRBD1. Looked up from germline, CDR1 is SNHLY and CDR2 is FYNNEI. This CDR3 has 12 amino acids. J lost 8 bases, V lost 8 bases, and 8 bases had no gene match. CDR3 region: CASGTGAPEAFF. The DNA of the CDR3 is TGTGCCAGCGGAACAGGGGCCCCCGAAGCTTTCTTT.

The V call is TRBV4-1, the J call TRBJ2-1, with TRBD2 matching 11 bases. The CDR3 extends over 17 amino acids. From germline, CDR1 is MGHRA and CDR2 YSYEKL. V gave up 8 bases and J gave up 10 bases; unmatched junction bases: 19. The CDR3 protein is CASRTYSGRAGDVEQFF. CDR3 sequence (DNA): TGCGCCAGCCGTACATATAGCGGGAGGGCCGGAGATGTGGAGCAGTTCTTC.

The gene calls are TRBV11-2 and TRBJ2-5; D is possibly TRBD1 (6 bases). The CDR3 totals 16 residues. Trimming cost V 5 bases and J 5 bases, with 21 bases left between them. CDR1 is SGHAT, CDR2 FQNNGV, per germline. CDR3 sequence (DNA): TGTGCCAGCAGCCCTACCACAGGGCCTCTCGGGGAGACCCAGTACTTC. This encodes CASSPTTGPLGETQYF.

The chain couples TRBV28 to TRBJ1-5, with 12 bases matching TRBD1. This CDR3 has 16 amino acids. The germline V gene encodes CDR1 MDHEN and CDR2 SYDVKM. The V gene end was trimmed by 4 bases and the J gene end by 6 bases; junction bases not matched to a gene: 7. CDR3: CASSSGDRGHGQPQHF. The DNA of the CDR3 is TGTGCCAGCAGTTCGGGGGACAGGGGGCATGGTCAGCCCCAGCATTTT.

J is TRBJ2-7 and V is TRBV5-6; D is perhaps TRBD1 or TRBD2 (5 bases each). CDR1 is SGHDT and CDR2 is YYEEEE in the germline V gene. The CDR3 is made up of 13 amino acids. Trimming took 7 bases from V and 6 from J, leaving 17 bases between them. The CDR3 region has the DNA TGTGCCAGCTTCGGCGGCCGAGGGACCGAGCAGTACTTC. Translating gives CASFGGRGTEQYF.

The gene calls are TRBV28 and TRBJ2-7; 8 nucleotides line up with TRBD2. The CDR3 loop spans 15 amino acids. Per the germline V gene, CDR1 is MDHEN and CDR2 is SYDVKM. The V gene end was trimmed by 4 bases and the J gene end by 2 bases; junction bases not matched to a gene: 7. As DNA, the CDR3 is TGTGCCAGCAGTTCCCCCCCGGGAGGGACCTACGAGCAGTACTTC. It yields the protein CASSSPPGGTYEQYF. Supplemented by reference TRBV28 and TRBJ2-7, the full variable domain reads DVKVTQSSRYLVKRTGEKVFLECVQDMDHENMFWYRQDPGLGLRLIYFSYDVKMKEKGDIPEGYSVSREKKERFSLILESASTNQTSMYLCASSSPPGGTYEQYFGPGTRLTVT.

J is TRBJ2-2 and V is TRBV9; 14 positions match TRBD2. The CDR3 is 18 residues long. Germline loops: CDR1 SGDLS, CDR2 YYNGEE. J gave up 5 bases and V 3 bases, and 9 bases lay outside the gene matches. The CDR3 DNA is TGTGCCAGCAGCGCCCCGGGACTAGCGGGAGCAGGTACCGGGGAGCTGTTTTTT. Translation gives CASSAPGLAGAGTGELFF. Looking up the rest from reference TRBV9 and TRBJ2-2 gives the full variable domain: DSGVTQTPKHLITATGQRVTLRCSPRSGDLSVYWYQQSLDQGLQFLIQYYNGEERAKGNILERFSAQQFPDLHSELNLSSLELGDSALYFCASSAPGLAGAGTGELFFGEGSRLTVL.

This chain connects TRBV5-4 to TRBJ2-3; D perhaps matches TRBD1 (7 bases). V was shortened by 5 bases and J by 5 bases, with 15 bases between the two germline ends. CDR3 length: 14 residues. Germline V gives CDR1 SGHNT, CDR2 YYREEE (reference sequence). CDR3 in DNA: TGTGCCAGCAGTGAGACAGGGAGGCAAGATACGCAGTATTTT. Translating it yields CASSETGRQDTQYF.

The V call is TRBV28, the J call TRBJ2-7; D is uncertain. Trimming left V 3 bases short and J 0 bases short, with 6 bases between. The CDR3 sequence is 13 residues long. Germline-derived CDR1 and CDR2 are MDHEN and SYDVKM. CDR3 DNA sequence: TGTGCCAGCAGTTTTACCCCCTCCTACGAGCAGTACTTC. Protein: CASSFTPSYEQYF.